Following are 18 T cell receptor beta chains from one sample sequenced in a study of blood T cell repertoires in COVID-19 (dated by TCRdb to 2020 to 2021). The library relied on the immunoSEQ multiplex PCR assay. What TCRdb holds here is the immuneACCESS table cut down to in-frame rearrangements. Part of the clones is not present; checked against another copy, under half of the missing clones reflect an unresolved V gene, and the others are unexplained. The table for this sample lists some 120,000 clones; around 87% of them were counted only once. Approximately 8% of the sample rests with the top ten. The sequenced sample consisted of peripheral blood. Receptors were obtained from a man aged 45-60 years with acute or convalescent COVID-19.

V usage is TRBV10-2 and J usage is TRBJ1-6; 10 nucleotides agree with TRBD1. The CDR3 contains 13 residues. The germline V gene encodes CDR1 WSHSY and CDR2 SAAADI. V was clipped by 10 bases and J by 9 bases; unmatched bases: 6. The DNA for the CDR3 is TGCGCCACCTGGGACAGGGGCGGTTCACCCCTCCACTTT. This codes for CATWDRGGSPLHF.

The rearrangement links TRBV6-6 to TRBJ2-1; 7 bases are shared with TRBD2. Trimming took 6 bases from V and 5 from J; bases not matched to a gene: 7. The CDR3 has 14 residues. CDR1 and CDR2 from the germline V gene are MNHNY and SVGAGI (reference sequence). The CDR3 region is CASRVTSVNNEQFF. The CDR3, as DNA: TGTGCCAGCAGGGTTACTAGCGTGAACAATGAGCAGTTCTTC.

The chain joins TRBV9 to TRBJ2-2; D is perhaps TRBD2 (6 bases). Germline V gene sequence: CDR1 SGDLS, CDR2 YYNGEE. CDR3 length: 13 amino acids. Between the trimmed V and J ends, which lost 4 bases and 9 bases, there was a span of 13 bases. The CDR3 bases are TGTGCCAGCAGCTCCGGAGGGTCCTGGGAGCTGTTTTTT. It codes for CASSSGGSWELFF.

The chain's CDR3 is CVSRQGSYNSPLHF. CDR3 DNA sequence: TGTGTCTCCCGGCAGGGGAGTTATAATTCACCCCTCCACTTT. This sequence joins TRBV19 and TRBJ1-6, with a possible D match to TRBD1 (6 bases). Germline V gene sequence: CDR1 LNHDA, CDR2 SQIVND (reference sequence). The CDR3 runs 14 residues.

The chain links TRBV5-4 to TRBJ1-1, with D possibly being TRBD1 (5 bases). The germline CDR1 and CDR2 sequences are SGHNT and YYREEE (reference sequence). This CDR3 comprises 13 residues. V lost 4 bases, J lost 1 base, and 8 bases lay in between. The DNA for the CDR3 is TGTGCCAGCAGCCTCACAGGGAACACTGAAGCTTTCTTT. Translating gives CASSLTGNTEAFF.

The chain has TRBV7-2 and TRBJ1-5, with D possibly matching TRBD1 (6 bases). CDR1 is SGHTA and CDR2 is FQGNSA in the germline V gene. This CDR3 comprises 17 residues. Trimming took 5 bases from V and 6 from J, leaving 23 bases between them. CDR3 loop: CASSPDGRPLTGQPQHF. CDR3 DNA: TGTGCCAGCAGCCCAGACGGGAGGCCCCTGACAGGTCAGCCCCAGCATTTT.

The CDR3 spells CASSPLLAGNTIYF. The DNA of the CDR3 is TGTGCCAGCAGCCCCCTCCTTGCTGGAAACACCATATATTTT. This chain joins TRBV25-1 and TRBJ1-3; D gene unclear. CDR1 is MGHDK and CDR2 is SYGVNS in the germline V gene. This CDR3 spans 14 amino acids. Trimming took off 6 bases at V and 2 bases at J, with 11 bases between the two ends.

This sequence joins TRBV4-1 and TRBJ2-7; a weak D match, TRBD1 (5 bases). This CDR3 spans 15 amino acids. V gave up 1 base and J gave up 3 bases, with 13 bases separating them. Germline-derived CDR1 and CDR2 are MGHRA and YSYEKL. The CDR3 nucleotides read TGCGCCAGCAGCCAAGCCACAGGACCGTTCTACGAGCAGTACTTC. This gives the protein CASSQATGPFYEQYF.

V gene TRBV7-7 combines with J gene TRBJ2-1; TRBD2 aligns across 12 bases. V gave up 5 bases and J gave up 6 bases; unmatched junction bases: 2. Germline lookup yields CDR1 SSHAT and CDR2 FNYEAQ (reference sequence). The CDR3 consists of 14 residues. The CDR3 coding sequence is TGTGCCAGCAGCAGGACTAGCGGGATCAATGAGCAGTTCTTC. It codes for CASSRTSGINEQFF.

The chain has TRBV7-9 and TRBJ2-7; 7 bases are a match to TRBD1. CDR1 and CDR2 from the germline V gene are SEHNR and FQNEAQ (reference sequence). With V trimmed by 6 bases and J by 7 bases, 12 bases remained unmatched. The CDR3 length is 14 residues. This chain's CDR3 is CASSRTGELGEQYF. As DNA, the CDR3 is TGTGCCAGCAGTCGTACAGGGGAGTTAGGGGAGCAGTACTTC.

The genes are TRBV27 and TRBJ2-7; TRBD1 matches 10 bases. After removal of 1 base from V and 2 bases from J, the junction contained 14 bases not matched to a gene. Germline values: CDR1 MNHEY, CDR2 SMNVEV (reference sequence). The CDR3 sequence is 19 residues long. The CDR3 region is CASSLLGGQGPQVTYEQYF. The CDR3 DNA is TGTGCCAGCAGTTTATTGGGGGGACAGGGGCCCCAGGTCACCTACGAGCAGTACTTC.

The chain joins TRBV5-1 to TRBJ2-5, with D possibly TRBD2 on 7 matching bases. The CDR3 runs 16 residues. Germline loops: CDR1 SGHRS, CDR2 YFSETQ. The V end lost 4 bases, the J end lost 5 bases, and 21 bases lay between the germline ends. The CDR3 loop is CASSGGASGISETQYF. Written as DNA, the CDR3 is TGCGCCAGCAGCGGGGGGGCCAGCGGGATAAGCGAGACCCAGTACTTC.

The CDR3, as DNA: TGCGCCAGCAGCCAACTAACAGGGGGAAATCAGCCCCAGCATTTT. Translating gives CASSQLTGGNQPQHF. The genes are TRBV4-3 and TRBJ1-5; 8 nucleotides agree with TRBD1. Germline V gene data show CDR1 as LGHNA and CDR2 as YSLEER. V shed 2 bases, J shed 4 bases, and the junction held 4 bases outside the gene matches. The CDR3 is 15 amino acids.

The chain employs TRBV19 and TRBJ2-2, with 10 bases lining up with TRBD2. The CDR3 extends over 18 amino acids. The junction had 11 bases not matched to a gene; V was cut back by 7 bases and J by 0 bases. Germline V gene sequence: CDR1 LNHDA, CDR2 SQIVND (reference sequence). CDR3 in amino acids: CASNRVLAGKANTGELFF. DNA for the CDR3: TGTGCCAGTAATAGAGTACTAGCGGGAAAAGCGAACACCGGGGAGCTGTTTTTT.

The V and J genes are TRBV6-6 and TRBJ2-7; 10 bases are shared with TRBD1. The V gene end was trimmed by 4 bases and the J gene end by 5 bases; junction bases not matched to a gene: 11. The CDR3 has 16 amino acids. Germline values: CDR1 MNHNY, CDR2 SVGAGI (reference sequence). CDR3 protein: CASSLTGTGVVHEQYF. CDR3 nucleotides: TGTGCCAGCAGTTTGACCGGGACAGGGGTCGTCCACGAGCAGTACTTC.

J is TRBJ2-7 and V is TRBV10-3; tentative D call: TRBD1 (5 bases). V gave up 10 bases and J gave up 1 base, with 17 bases separating them. The CDR3 has 14 amino acids. In germline, CDR1 is ENHRY, CDR2 SYGVKD. CDR3 in DNA: TGTGCCACCTCACAGGACATTTTATCCTACGAGCAGTACTTC. It codes for CATSQDILSYEQYF.

CDR3 DNA: TGTGCCAGCAGCTCAGGGACTAGCGGATTAGAAAAAAACATTCAGTACTTC. Its protein product is CASSSGTSGLEKNIQYF. The V gene is TRBV5-8, the J gene TRBJ2-4; 11 nucleotides match TRBD2. The CDR3 has 17 amino acids. V was clipped by 3 bases and J by 4 bases; unmatched bases: 9. From germline, CDR1 is SGHTS and CDR2 YDEGEE.

The V gene is TRBV6-5, the J gene TRBJ1-2; 7 positions agree with TRBD1. J lost 10 bases, V lost 6 bases, and 11 bases had no gene match. Germline V CDR1 and CDR2: MNHEY, SVGAGI. The CDR3 contains 13 residues. CDR3 in amino acids: CASSVGQNYVYTF. DNA for the CDR3: TGTGCCAGCAGCGTGGGACAGAATTACGTCTACACCTTC.